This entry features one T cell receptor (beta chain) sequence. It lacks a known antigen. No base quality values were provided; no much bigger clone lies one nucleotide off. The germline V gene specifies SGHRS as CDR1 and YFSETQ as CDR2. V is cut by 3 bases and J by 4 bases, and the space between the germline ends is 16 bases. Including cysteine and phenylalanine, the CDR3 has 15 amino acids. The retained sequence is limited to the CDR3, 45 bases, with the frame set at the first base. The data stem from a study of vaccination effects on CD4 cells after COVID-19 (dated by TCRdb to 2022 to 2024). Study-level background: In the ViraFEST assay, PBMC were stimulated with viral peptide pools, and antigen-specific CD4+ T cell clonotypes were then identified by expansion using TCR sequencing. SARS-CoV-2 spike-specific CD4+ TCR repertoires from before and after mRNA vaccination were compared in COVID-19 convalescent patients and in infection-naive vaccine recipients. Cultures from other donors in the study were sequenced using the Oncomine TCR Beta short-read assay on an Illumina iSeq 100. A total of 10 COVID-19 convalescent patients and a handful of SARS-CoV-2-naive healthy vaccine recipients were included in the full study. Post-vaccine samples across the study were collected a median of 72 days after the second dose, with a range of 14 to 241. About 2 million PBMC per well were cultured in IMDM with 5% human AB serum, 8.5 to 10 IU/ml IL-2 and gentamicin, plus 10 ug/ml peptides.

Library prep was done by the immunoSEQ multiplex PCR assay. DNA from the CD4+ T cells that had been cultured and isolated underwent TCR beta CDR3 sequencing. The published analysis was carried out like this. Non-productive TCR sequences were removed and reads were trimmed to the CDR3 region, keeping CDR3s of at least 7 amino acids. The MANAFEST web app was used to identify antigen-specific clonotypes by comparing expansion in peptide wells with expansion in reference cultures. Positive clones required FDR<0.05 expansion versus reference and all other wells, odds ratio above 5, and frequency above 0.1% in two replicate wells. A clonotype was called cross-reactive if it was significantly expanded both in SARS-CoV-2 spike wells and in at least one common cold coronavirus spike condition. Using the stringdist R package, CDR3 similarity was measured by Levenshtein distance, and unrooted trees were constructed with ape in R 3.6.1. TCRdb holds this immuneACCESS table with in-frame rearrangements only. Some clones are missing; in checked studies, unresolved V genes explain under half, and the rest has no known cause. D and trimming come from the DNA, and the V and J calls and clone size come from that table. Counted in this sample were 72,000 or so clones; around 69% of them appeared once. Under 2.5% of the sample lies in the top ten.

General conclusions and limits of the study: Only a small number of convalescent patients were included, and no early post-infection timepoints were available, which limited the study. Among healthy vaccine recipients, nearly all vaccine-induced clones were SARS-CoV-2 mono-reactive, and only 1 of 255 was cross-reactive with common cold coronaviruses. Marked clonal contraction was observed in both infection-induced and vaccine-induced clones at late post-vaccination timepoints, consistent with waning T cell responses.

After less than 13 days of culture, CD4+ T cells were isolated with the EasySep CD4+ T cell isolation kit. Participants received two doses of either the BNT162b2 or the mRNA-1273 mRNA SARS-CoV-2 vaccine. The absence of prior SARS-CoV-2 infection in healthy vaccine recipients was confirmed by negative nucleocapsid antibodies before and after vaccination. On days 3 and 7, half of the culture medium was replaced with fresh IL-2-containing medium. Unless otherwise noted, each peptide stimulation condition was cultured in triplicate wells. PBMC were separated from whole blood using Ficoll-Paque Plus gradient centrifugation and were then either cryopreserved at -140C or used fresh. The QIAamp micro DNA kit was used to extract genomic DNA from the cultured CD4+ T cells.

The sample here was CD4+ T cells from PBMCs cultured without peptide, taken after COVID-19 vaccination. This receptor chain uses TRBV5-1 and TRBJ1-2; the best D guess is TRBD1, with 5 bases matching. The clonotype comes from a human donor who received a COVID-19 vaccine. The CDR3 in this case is CASSYSGTQSYGYTF. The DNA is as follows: TGCGCCAGCAGCTACTCCGGGACGCAAAGCTATGGCTACACCTTC.